This is a list of T cell receptor beta chains from one sample in a study of identical twins. TCRdb re-analysed the 5' RACE reads in MiXCR, keeping a single row per CDR3 protein. This table has about 100,000 distinct CDR3 sequences, under 7% appearing once. Sequencing input: memory T cells sorted from blood. These receptor sequences come from a woman aged 45-60 years in good health. CDR3s include the opening cysteine and the closing phenylalanine or tryptophan. The D gene is left open where the match is weak. Clone size appears in some rows only: once, few, many, or a class for an expanded clone.

abundance: many
j_gene: TRBJ2-2
d_gene: NA
v_gene: TRBV11-2
CDR3nt: TGTGCCAGCCGAGTGAGCGGGACATACACCGGGGAGCTGTTTTTT
CDR3aa: CASRVSGTYTGELFF

abundance: many
j_gene: TRBJ1-1
d_gene: NA
v_gene: TRBV28
CDR3nt: TGTGCCAGCGGGACCTACGACACTGAAGCTTTCTTT
CDR3aa: CASGTYDTEAFF

abundance: many
j_gene: TRBJ2-1
d_gene: TRBD2
v_gene: TRBV7-2
CDR3nt: TGTGCCAGCAGCCCGCGGGGGGAGCAGTTCTTC
CDR3aa: CASSPRGEQFF

abundance: many
j_gene: TRBJ1-6
d_gene: NA
v_gene: TRBV6-6
CDR3nt: TGTGCCAGCAGCACTAAGGGGGGCGGGGGGAATTCACCCCTCCACTTT
CDR3aa: CASSTKGGGGNSPLHF

abundance: many
j_gene: TRBJ1-2
d_gene: NA
v_gene: TRBV4-2
CDR3nt: TGTGCCAGCAGCCAAGATCGGGCAGACCCAGGCTATGGCTACACCTTC
CDR3aa: CASSQDRADPGYGYTF

abundance: many
j_gene: TRBJ1-1
d_gene: NA
v_gene: TRBV5-1
CDR3nt: TGCGCCAGCAGCCCCTTTGGGGGGACCACTGAAGCTTTCTTT
CDR3aa: CASSPFGGTTEAFF

abundance: many
j_gene: TRBJ1-6
d_gene: TRBD1
v_gene: TRBV12-3/TRBV12-4
CDR3nt: TGTGCCAGCAGTACACACAGGGGCGGGAATTCACCCCTCCACTTT
CDR3aa: CASSTHRGGNSPLHF

abundance: few
j_gene: TRBJ2-7
d_gene: TRBD1
v_gene: TRBV30
CDR3nt: TGTGCCTGGAGTACCCGGGACAGCCTCTCCTACGAGCAGTACTTC
CDR3aa: CAWSTRDSLSYEQYF

abundance: few
j_gene: TRBJ1-4
d_gene: NA
v_gene: TRBV7-6
CDR3nt: TGTGCCAGCAGCTTAACAGGGAGTGAAAAACTGTTTTTT
CDR3aa: CASSLTGSEKLFF

abundance: many
j_gene: TRBJ1-2
d_gene: NA
v_gene: TRBV30
CDR3nt: TGTGCCTGGACTAAGGGGGAGGGCTATGGCTACACCTTC
CDR3aa: CAWTKGEGYGYTF

abundance: many
j_gene: TRBJ1-1
d_gene: NA
v_gene: TRBV5-1
CDR3nt: TGCGCCAGCAGCTTGGACATAACTTTAAGGACAGAGGAAGCTTTCTTT
CDR3aa: CASSLDITLRTEEAFF

abundance: many
j_gene: TRBJ2-1
d_gene: TRBD2
v_gene: TRBV7-3
CDR3nt: TGTGCCAGCAGCTTGGGCGGCGGGAGGATGTTCTTC
CDR3aa: CASSLGGGRMFF

abundance: NA
j_gene: TRBJ2-3
d_gene: NA
v_gene: TRBV6-6
CDR3nt: TGTGCCAGCACAACGGGAGCAAGCACAGATACGCAGTATTTT
CDR3aa: CASTTGASTDTQYF

abundance: few
j_gene: TRBJ2-3
d_gene: TRBD2
v_gene: TRBV20-1
CDR3nt: TGCAGTGCTAGTCGAATCAGCGGGATCAGCACAGATACGCAGTATTTT
CDR3aa: CSASRISGISTDTQYF

abundance: NA
j_gene: TRBJ2-3
d_gene: TRBD2
v_gene: TRBV5-1
CDR3nt: TGCGCCAGCACTCTGGGCGGGAGTGAAACGCAGTATTTT
CDR3aa: CASTLGGSETQYF

abundance: many
j_gene: TRBJ2-1
d_gene: TRBD2
v_gene: TRBV11-3
CDR3nt: TGTGCCAGCAGTCCCCGGGGGGGTGCCCCGGGCAATGAGCAGTTCTTC
CDR3aa: CASSPRGGAPGNEQFF

abundance: many
j_gene: TRBJ1-5
d_gene: NA
v_gene: TRBV12-3/TRBV12-4
CDR3nt: TGTGCCAGCAGCCCCACCTCAGGGAATCAGCCCCAGCATTTT
CDR3aa: CASSPTSGNQPQHF